This T cell receptor beta chain stems from a study of cytomegalovirus exposure and HLA in healthy donors. Study results and limitations: A later analysis found that most CMV-associated TCR beta chains appeared HLA-restricted. In a later analysis, TCR beta V- and J-gene trimming showed a link to a missense DCLRE1C variant. Previous analysis showed most TCR beta V segments were productive about 87% or about 30% of the time. The classifier, whose performance was assessed in both the original and validation cohorts, reportedly diagnosed cytomegalovirus status with high specificity and sensitivity.

PCR involved 60 Vbeta and 13 Jbeta primers. Sequencing was performed with immunoSEQ multiplex PCR; in TCRdb, only in-frame clones are kept and a portion is missing. Its table lists approximately 110,000 clones. With respect to this clone: The antigen is unknown.

This CDR3 has 14 amino acids. Germline loops: CDR1 SGHAT, CDR2 FQNNGV. V shed 7 bases and J shed 3 bases, with 16 bases lying between them. Specimen: PBMCs. The chain uses TRBV11-2 and TRBJ2-7; a weak D match, TRBD1 (6 bases). This sequence originates from a middle-aged man in good health and CMV-seropositive. The CDR3 here is CASKSTGLIYEQYF. CDR3 in DNA: TGTGCCAGCAAGTCGACAGGCCTAATCTACGAGCAGTACTTC.